This TCR beta chain comes out of a study of blood T cell repertoires in COVID-19. Sequencing used immunoSEQ multiplex PCR; TCRdb keeps in-frame clones, though not all of them. The sample lists 150,000 to 200,000 clones; about three quarters were seen once. The CDR3 has 15 residues. CDR1 and CDR2 (germline): LNHDA, SQIVND (reference sequence). The V gene end was trimmed by 3 bases and the J gene end by 0 bases; junction bases not matched to a gene: 3. The specimen was peripheral blood. The V gene is TRBV19, the J gene TRBJ2-7; 9 nucleotides line up with TRBD1. This receptor was identified in an elderly woman with COVID-19, enrolled during active disease. The CDR3 DNA is TGTGCCAGTAGTATGGGGACAGGGAGCTCCTACGAGCAGTACTTC. Translated: CASSMGTGSSYEQYF.